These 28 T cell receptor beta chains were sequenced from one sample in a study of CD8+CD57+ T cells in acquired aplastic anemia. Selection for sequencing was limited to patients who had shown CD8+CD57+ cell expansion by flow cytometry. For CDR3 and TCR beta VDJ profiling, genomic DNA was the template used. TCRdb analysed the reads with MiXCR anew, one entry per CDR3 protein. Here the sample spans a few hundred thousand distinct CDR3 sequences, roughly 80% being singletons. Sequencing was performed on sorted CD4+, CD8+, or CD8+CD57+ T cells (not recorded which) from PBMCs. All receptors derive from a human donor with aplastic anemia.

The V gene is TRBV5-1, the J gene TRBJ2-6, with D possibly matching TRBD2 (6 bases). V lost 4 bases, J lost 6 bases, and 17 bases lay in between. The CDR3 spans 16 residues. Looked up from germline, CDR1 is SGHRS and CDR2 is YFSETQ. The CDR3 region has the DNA TGCGCCAGCAGCGCAGCGGGCGCGGGGAAGGCCAACGTCCTGACTTTC. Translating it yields CASSAAGAGKANVLTF.

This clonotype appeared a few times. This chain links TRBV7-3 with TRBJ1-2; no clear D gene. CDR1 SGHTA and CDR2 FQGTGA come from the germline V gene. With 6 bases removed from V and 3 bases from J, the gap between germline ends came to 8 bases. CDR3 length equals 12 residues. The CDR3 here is CASSVVDYGYTF. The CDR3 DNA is TGTGCCAGCAGTGTGGTTGACTATGGCTACACCTTC.

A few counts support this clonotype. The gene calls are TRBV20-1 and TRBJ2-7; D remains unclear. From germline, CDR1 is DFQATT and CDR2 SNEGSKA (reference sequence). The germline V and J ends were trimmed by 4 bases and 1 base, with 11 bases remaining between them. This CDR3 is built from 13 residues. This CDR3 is CSAKPLESYEQYF. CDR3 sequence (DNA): TGCAGTGCTAAACCTCTAGAGTCCTACGAGCAGTACTTC.

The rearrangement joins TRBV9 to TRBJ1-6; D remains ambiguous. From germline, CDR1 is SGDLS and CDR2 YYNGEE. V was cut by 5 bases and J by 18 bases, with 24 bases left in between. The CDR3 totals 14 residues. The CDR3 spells CASSSETRLTHTHF. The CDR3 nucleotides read TGTGCCAGCAGTTCCGAGACTAGACTAACACATACCCACTTT.

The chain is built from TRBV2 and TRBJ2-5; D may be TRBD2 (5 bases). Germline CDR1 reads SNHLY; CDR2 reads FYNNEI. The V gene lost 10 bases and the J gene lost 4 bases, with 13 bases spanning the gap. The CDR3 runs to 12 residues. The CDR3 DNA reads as TGTGCCAACCGGGAAGTCGGAGAGACCCAGTACTTC. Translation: CANREVGETQYF. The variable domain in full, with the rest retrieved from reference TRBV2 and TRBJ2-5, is EPEVTQTPSHQVTQMGQEVILRCVPISNHLYFYWYRQILGQKVEFLVSFYNNEISEKSEIFDDQFSVERPDGSNFTLKIRSTKLEDSAMYFCANREVGETQYFGPGTRLLVL.

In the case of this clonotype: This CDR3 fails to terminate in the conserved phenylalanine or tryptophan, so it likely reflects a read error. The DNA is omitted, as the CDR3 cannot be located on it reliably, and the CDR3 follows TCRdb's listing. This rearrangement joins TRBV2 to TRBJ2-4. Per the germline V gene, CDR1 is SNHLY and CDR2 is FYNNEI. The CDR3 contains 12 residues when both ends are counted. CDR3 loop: CASGGAGNNPHY.

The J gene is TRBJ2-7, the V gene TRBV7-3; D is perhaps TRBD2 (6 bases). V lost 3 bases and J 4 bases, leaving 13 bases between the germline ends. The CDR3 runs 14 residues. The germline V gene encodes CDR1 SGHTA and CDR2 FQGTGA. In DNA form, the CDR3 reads TGTGCCAGCAGCTTTAAAGGGGAGGCATACGAGCAGTACTTC. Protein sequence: CASSFKGEAYEQYF.

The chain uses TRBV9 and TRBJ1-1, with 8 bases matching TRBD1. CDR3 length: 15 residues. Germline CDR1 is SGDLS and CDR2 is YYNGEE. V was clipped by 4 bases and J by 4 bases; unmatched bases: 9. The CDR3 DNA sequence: TGTGCCAGCAGCCAAGGGACAGACAGGGGCACTGAAGCTTTCTTT. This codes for CASSQGTDRGTEAFF. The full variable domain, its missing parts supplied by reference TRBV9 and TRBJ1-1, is DSGVTQTPKHLITATGQRVTLRCSPRSGDLSVYWYQQSLDQGLQFLIQYYNGEERAKGNILERFSAQQFPDLHSELNLSSLELGDSALYFCASSQGTDRGTEAFFGQGTRLTVV.

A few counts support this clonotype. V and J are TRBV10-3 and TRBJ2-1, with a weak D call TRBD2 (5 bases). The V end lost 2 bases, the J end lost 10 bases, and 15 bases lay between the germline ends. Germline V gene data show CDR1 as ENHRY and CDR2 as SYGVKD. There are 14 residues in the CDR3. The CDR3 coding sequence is TGTGCCATCAGTGAGGAACTAGGAATAGGGGAGCAGTTCTTC. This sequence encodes CAISEELGIGEQFF.

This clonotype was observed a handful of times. Here the CDR3 DNA reads TGTGCCAGCAGCTTCCGAGGGATAGTGTGGGGAGGGACCCAGTACTTC. This codes for CASSFRGIVWGGTQYF. This chain uses TRBV7-8 with TRBJ2-5; possible D gene TRBD2, 6 bases. This CDR3 region has 16 residues. From germline, CDR1 is SGHVS and CDR2 FQNEAQ. Deletions cut 3 bases from V and 7 bases from J, with 21 bases between.

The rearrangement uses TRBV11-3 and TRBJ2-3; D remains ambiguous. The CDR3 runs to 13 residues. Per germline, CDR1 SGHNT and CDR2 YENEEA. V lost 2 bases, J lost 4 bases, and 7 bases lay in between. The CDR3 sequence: CASSLIMADTQYF. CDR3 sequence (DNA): TGTGCCAGCAGCTTAATTATGGCAGATACGCAGTATTTT.

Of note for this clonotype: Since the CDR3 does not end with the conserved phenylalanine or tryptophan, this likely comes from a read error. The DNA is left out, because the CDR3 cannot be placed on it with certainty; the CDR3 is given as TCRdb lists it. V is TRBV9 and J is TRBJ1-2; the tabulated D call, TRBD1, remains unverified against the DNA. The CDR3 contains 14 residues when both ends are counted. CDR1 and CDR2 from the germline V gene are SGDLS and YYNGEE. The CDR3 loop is CASGTGAWTMATPS.

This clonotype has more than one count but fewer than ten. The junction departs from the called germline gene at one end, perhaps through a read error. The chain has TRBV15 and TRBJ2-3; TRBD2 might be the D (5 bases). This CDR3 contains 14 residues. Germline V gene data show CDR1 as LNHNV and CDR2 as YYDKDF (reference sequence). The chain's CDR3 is CASSWAGGHDTQYF. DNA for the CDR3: TGTGCCAGCAGCTGGGCGGGCGGTCACGATACGCAGTATTTT.

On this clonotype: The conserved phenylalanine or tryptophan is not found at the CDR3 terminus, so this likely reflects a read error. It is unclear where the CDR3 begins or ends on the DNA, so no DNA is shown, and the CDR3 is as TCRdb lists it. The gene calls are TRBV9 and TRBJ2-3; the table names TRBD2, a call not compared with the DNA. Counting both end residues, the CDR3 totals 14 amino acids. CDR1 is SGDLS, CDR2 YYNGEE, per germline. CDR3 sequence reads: CASSAGASGIDTQY.

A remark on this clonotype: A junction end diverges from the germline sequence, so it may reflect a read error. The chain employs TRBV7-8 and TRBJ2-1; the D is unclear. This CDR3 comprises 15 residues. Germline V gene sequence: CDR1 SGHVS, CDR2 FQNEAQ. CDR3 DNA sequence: TGTGCCAGTAGTTTAGCTGGCGGAGCCTACAATGAGCATTTCTTC. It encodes CASSLAGGAYNEHFF.

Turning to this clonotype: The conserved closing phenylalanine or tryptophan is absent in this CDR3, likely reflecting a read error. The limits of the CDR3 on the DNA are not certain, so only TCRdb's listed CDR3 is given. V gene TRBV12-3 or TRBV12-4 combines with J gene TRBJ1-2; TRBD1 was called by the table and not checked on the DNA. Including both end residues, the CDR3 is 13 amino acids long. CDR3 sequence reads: CASSLDRGGYTTS.

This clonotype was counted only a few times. CDR3 region: CASSIASAANNEQFF. CDR3 coding DNA: TGTGCCAGTAGTATAGCTAGCGCAGCCAACAATGAGCAGTTCTTT. The J gene is TRBJ1-1, the V gene TRBV19; D not certain. This CDR3 is built from 15 residues. The germline V and J ends were trimmed by 1 base and 14 bases, with 23 bases remaining between them. Germline V gene lookup returns CDR1 LNHDA and CDR2 SQIVND (reference sequence).

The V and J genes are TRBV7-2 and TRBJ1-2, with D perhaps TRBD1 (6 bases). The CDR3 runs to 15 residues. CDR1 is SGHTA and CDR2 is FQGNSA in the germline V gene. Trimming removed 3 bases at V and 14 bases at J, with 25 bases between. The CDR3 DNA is TGTGCCAGCAGCTTGACTAGGGGGGGCGACGATGGGCAGACCTTC. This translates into CASSLTRGGDDGQTF. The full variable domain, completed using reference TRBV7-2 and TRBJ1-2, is GAGVSQSPSNKVTEKGKDVELRCDPISGHTALYWYRQSLGQGLEFLIYFQGNSAPDKSGLPSDRFSAERTGGSVSTLTIQRTQQEDSAVYLCASSLTRGGDDGQTFGSGTRLTVV.

The CDR3 region is CAISQGEYNNQPQHF. The CDR3 DNA follows: TGTGCCATCAGCCAGGGGGAGTATAACAATCAGCCCCAGCATTTT. The genes are TRBV10-3 and TRBJ1-5; TRBD1 agrees at 7 bases. Germline V gene sequence: CDR1 ENHRY, CDR2 SYGVKD. V lost 6 bases to trimming and J lost 3 bases; unmatched junction nucleotides: 8. CDR3 length: 15 residues.

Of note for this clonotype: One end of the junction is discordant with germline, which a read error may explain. Here the CDR3 reads CASSPGADHSNQPF. The DNA for the CDR3 is TGTGCCAGCAGCCCTGGGGCAGACCATAGCAATCAGCCCTTT. The rearrangement links TRBV7-2 to TRBJ2-3; D is possibly TRBD1 (5 bases). Germline CDR1 SGHTA, CDR2 FQGNSA. This CDR3 contains 14 residues.

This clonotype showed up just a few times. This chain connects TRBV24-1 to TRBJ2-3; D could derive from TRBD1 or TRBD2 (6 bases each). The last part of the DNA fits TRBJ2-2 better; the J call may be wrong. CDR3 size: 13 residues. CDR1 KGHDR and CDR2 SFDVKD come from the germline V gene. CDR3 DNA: TGTGCCACCTTGGACGGGGGCACCGGTACGCTGTTTTTT. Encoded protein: CATLDGGTGTLFF.

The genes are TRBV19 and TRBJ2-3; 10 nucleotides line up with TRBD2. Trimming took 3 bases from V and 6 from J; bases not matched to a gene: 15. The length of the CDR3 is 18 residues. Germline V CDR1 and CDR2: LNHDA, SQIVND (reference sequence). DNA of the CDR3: TGTGCCAGTAGTATCCCTACTCTAGCGGGAGCGGAGATGGATACGCAGTATTTT. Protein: CASSIPTLAGAEMDTQYF.

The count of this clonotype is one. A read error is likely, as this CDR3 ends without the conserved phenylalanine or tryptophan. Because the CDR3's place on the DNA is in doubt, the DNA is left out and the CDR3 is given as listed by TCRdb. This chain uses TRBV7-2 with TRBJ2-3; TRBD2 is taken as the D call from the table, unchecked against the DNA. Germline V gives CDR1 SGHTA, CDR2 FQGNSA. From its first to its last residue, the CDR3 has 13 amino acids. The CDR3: CASSLGELPINEQ.

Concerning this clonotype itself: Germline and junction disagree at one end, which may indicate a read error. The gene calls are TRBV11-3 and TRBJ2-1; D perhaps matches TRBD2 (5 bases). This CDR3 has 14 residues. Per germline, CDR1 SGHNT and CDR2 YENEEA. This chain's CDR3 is CASSLARGLGEQFF. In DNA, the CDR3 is TGTGCCAGCAGTTTAGCGAGAGGGCTAGGTGAGCAGTTCTTC.

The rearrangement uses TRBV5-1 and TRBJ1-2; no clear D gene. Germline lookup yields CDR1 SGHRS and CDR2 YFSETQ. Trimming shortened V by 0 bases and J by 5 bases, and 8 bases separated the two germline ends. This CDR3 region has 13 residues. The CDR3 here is CASSLVVGYGYTF. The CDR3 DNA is TGCGCCAGCAGCTTGGTGGTAGGGTATGGCTACACCTTC.

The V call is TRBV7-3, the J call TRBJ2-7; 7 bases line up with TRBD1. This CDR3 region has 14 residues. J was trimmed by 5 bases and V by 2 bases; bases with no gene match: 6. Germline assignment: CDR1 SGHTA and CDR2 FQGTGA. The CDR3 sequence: CASSLGDSDDEQYF. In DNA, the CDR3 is TGTGCCAGCAGCTTAGGGGACAGCGATGACGAGCAGTACTTC. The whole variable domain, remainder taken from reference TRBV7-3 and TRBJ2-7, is GAGVSQTPSNKVTEKGKYVELRCDPISGHTALYWYRQSLGQGPEFLIYFQGTGAADDSGLPNDRFFAVRPEGSVSTLKIQRTERGDSAVYLCASSLGDSDDEQYFGPGTRLTVT.

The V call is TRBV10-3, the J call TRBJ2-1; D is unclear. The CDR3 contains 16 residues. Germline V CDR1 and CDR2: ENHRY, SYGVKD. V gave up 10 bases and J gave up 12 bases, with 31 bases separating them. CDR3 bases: TGTGCCAGCAGCGAACGGGCAGGAAAGGGTCCGGATGCGCAGTTCTTC. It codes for CASSERAGKGPDAQFF.

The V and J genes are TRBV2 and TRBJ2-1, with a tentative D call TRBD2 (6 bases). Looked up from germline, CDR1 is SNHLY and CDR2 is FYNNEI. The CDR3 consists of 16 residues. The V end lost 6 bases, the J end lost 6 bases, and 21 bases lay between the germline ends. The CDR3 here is CASRPPRLGLGNEQFF. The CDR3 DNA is TGTGCCAGCAGGCCTCCCAGACTAGGATTGGGCAATGAGCAGTTCTTC.